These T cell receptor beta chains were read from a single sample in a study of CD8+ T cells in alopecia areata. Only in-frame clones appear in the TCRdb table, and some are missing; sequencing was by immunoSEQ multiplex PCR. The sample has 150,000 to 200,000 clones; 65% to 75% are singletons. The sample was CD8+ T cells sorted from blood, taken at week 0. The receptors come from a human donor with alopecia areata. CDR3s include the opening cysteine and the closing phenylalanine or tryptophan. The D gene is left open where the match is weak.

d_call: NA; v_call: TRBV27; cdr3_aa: CASSKPGRGYNEQFF
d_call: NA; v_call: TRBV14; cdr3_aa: CASSLTGPAEQYF
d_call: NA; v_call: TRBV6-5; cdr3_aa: CASSYGRGNQPQHF
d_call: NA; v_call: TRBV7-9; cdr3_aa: CASRAVTDTQYF
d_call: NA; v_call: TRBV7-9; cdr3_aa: CAYRGTDTQYF
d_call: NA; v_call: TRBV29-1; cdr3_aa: CSVEDRTSLFF
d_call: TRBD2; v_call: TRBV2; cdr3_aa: CASSSTSGGTYEQYF
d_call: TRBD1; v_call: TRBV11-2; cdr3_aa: CASSGRPGQQETQYF
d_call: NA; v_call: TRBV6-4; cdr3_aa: CASSDPNEQYF
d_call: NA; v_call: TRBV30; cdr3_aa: CACGLGSNQPQHF
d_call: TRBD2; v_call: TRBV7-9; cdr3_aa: CASSYLGLAGVSYNEQFF
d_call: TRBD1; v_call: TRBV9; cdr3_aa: CASSENQGANTEAFF
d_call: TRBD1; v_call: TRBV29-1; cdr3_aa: CSVAGLWDSLYEQYF
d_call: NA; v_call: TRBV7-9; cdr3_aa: CASSRDRGDSPLHF
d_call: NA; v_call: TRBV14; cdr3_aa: CASTPFGGQHNEQFF
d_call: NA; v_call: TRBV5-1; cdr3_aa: CASSDHRELNTGELFF
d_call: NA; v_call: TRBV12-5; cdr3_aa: CASGLSLGYTF
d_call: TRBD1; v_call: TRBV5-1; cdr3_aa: CASSFRQGGKESFF
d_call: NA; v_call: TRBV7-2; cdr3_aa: CASSLSQRRGNEQFF
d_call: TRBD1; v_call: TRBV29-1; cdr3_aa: CSVFRDRTDGYTF
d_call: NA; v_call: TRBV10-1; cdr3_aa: CASSEKAKALTDTQYF
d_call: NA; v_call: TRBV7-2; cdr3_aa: CASSLTGTAKETQYF
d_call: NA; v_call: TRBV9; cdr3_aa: CASSPRLF
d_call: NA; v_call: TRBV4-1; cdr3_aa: CASSSTGTPYEQYF
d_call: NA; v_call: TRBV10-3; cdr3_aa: CAISERDRNTEAFF
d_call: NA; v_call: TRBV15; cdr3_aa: CATSITGQTNEKLFF
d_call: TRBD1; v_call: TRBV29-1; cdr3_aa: CSVERTGSSYNEQFF
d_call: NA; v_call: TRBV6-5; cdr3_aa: CASGPGTPNTEAFF
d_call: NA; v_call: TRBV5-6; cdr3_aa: CASSFGLLSRAENTEAFF
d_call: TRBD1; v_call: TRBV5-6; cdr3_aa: CASGQGLYEQYF
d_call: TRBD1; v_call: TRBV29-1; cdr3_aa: CSVESDRAGANVLTF
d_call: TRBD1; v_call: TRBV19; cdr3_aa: CASSHLRTGPVYEQYF
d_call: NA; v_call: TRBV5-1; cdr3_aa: CASSLWSGELFF
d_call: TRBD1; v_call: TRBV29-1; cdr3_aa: CSVEEGGPGELFF
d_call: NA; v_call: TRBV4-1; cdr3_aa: CASSQVLGQETQYF